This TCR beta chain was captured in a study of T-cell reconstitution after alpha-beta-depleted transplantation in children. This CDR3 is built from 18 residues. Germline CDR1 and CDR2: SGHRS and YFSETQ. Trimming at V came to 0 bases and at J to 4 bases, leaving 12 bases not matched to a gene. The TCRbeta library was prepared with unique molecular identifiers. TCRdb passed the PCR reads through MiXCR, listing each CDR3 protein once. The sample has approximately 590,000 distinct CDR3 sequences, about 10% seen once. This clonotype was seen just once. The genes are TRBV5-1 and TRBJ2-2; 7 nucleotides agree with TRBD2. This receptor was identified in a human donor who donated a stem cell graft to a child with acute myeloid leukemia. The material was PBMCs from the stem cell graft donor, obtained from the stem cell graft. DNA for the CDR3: TGCGCCAGCAGCTTGGAAGAAGGGAGGGCCCGAGTCACCGGGGAGCTGTTTTTT. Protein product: CASSLEEGRARVTGELFF.